The clone carrying this TCR beta chain was detected ten times or more. Germline CDR1 reads SGHTA; CDR2 reads FQGNSA. The CDR3 extends over 14 amino acids. The J segment lost 8 bases and the V segment lost 5 bases, leaving 6 bases of the junction unmatched. Per the original methods: To classify distant metastasis in papillary thyroid cancer, a model was built from CDR3 differences across clinicopathological groups. From the PCR reads, TCRdb re-called clones with MiXCR. TCRdb, rather than the study authors, made the V and J calls. The repertoire has some 93,000 clones, roughly 13% of them found once; the top ten carry 10% to 12%. The data originate from a study of metastatic and nonmetastatic thyroid tumors. None of the patients had undergone any treatment ahead of thyroid surgery.

V gene TRBV7-2 combines with J gene TRBJ1-6, with 7 positions matching TRBD1. This clonotype originated in a female donor with papillary thyroid cancer or a benign thyroid nodule (not recorded which). Some clones in this sample may be carry-over from other donors' samples. The specimen sequenced was blood. The CDR3 sequence: CASSRPGQYSPLHF. CDR3 sequence (DNA): TGTGCCAGCAGCCGTCCGGGACAGTATTCACCCCTCCACTTT.